This T cell receptor beta chain was identified in a study of blood T cell repertoires in COVID-19. The repertoire was sequenced with immunoSEQ multiplex PCR; TCRdb's copy has only in-frame clones and lacks some. The sample has nearly 350,000 clones; more than 75% are singletons. The ends were cut back, 5 bases at V and 4 bases at J, with 15 bases in the middle. The CDR3 extends over 14 amino acids. Germline CDR1 reads SGHDT; CDR2 reads YYEEEE. The gene calls are TRBV5-6 and TRBJ2-5; D is possibly TRBD1 (5 bases). This receptor was taken from a woman aged 30 to 39 who had recovered from COVID-19. Sequencing used PBMCs or T cells enriched from blood (not recorded which). The CDR3 loop is CASSTGWGGETQYF. CDR3 nucleotide sequence: TGTGCCAGCAGTACAGGTTGGGGCGGAGAGACCCAGTACTTC.